The clone carrying this T cell receptor (beta chain) was seen more than once but under ten times. Its antigen is unknown. A sample-barcoded 5' primer and a J-beta primer mix were used in a second PCR of roughly 6 to 11 cycles. Each CDR3 protein gets one entry after TCRdb re-called the 5' RACE reads with MiXCR. The table includes hundreds of thousands of distinct CDR3 sequences, 40% to 45% detected once. It was around 10 milliliters of peripheral blood that were drawn from each donor. The sample is drawn from a study of blood T cells in healthy people across ages. The study's findings and limits: Aged donors had fewer naive CD4+ cells and lower diversity than long-lived donors.

The length of the CDR3 is 14 residues. Trimming took 2 bases from V and 0 from J, leaving 7 bases between them. Germline V gives CDR1 SGHTA, CDR2 FQGTGA. J is TRBJ2-5 and V is TRBV7-3; D remains ambiguous. The sequence was collected from a woman aged 55-70 years in good health. Sample: blood. CDR3 sequence: CASSLSVDQETQYF. CDR3 DNA sequence: TGTGCCAGCAGCTTATCCGTAGACCAAGAGACCCAGTACTTC.